This TCR beta chain was found in a study of human T cells and chemical hapten exposure. On this clonotype: Its antigen is currently unknown.

As to time point: pre-sensitization, week 0. Treatment in this sample: therapeutic diphenylcyclopropenone sensitization with weekly scalp DPC. Study observations and caveats: Positively correlated with patch test score were the counts of PT1 expanded TCRs.

TCRdb reprocessed the RACE reads with MiXCR, giving one entry per CDR3 protein. The table lists 270,000 or so distinct CDR3 sequences, approximately 7.5% of them singletons. The sequence was collected from a man aged 18 to 35 with alopecia areata. Some clones in this sample may be carry-over from other donors' samples. The source material was whole blood, sampled in connection with sensitization to the hapten diphenylcyclopropenone (DPC).

The CDR3 loop is CASSLGPLSTEAFF. CDR3 coding DNA: TGTGCCAGCAGCCTGGGACCTTTGAGCACTGAAGCTTTCTTT. This chain links TRBV7-6 with TRBJ1-1; perhaps TRBD1 as D (5 bases). V was clipped by 5 bases and J by 4 bases, with 14 bases between them. The CDR3 totals 14 residues. The germline V gene has CDR1 SGHVS and CDR2 FNYEAQ. Drawing the rest from reference TRBV7-6 and TRBJ1-1, the complete variable domain is GAGVSQSPRYKVTKRGQDVALRCDPISGHVSLYWYRQALGQGPEFLTYFNYEAQQDKSGLPNDRFSAERPEGSISTLTIQRTEQRDSAMYRCASSLGPLSTEAFFGQGTRLTVV.